This T cell receptor (beta chain) was found in a study of PD-1 blockade in classical Hodgkin lymphoma. Each patient experienced a relapse that followed autologous stem cell transplantation, and brentuximab vedotin exposure varied. Isolation of CD4+ T cells from thawed PBMCs was performed by magnetic negative selection. The V end lost 4 bases, the J end lost 8 bases, and 14 bases lay between the germline ends. Looked up from germline, CDR1 is MNHNY and CDR2 is SVGAGI (reference sequence). This CDR3 comprises 14 residues. Measured with immunoSEQ multiplex PCR; TCRdb has only the in-frame clones, and not every one. Found here are approximately 25,000 clones, 84% of them singletons; the top ten hold around 1.8%.

The material was CD4+ T cells from blood, obtained at baseline. The TCR originated in a human donor with classical Hodgkin lymphoma. V gene TRBV6-6 combines with J gene TRBJ1-4; D is perhaps TRBD1 (5 bases). The CDR3 coding sequence is TGTGCCAGCAGTTCTCTAGCTGGGGACGAAAAACTGTTTTTT. Protein: CASSSLAGDEKLFF.